This T cell receptor (beta chain) was recovered during a study of T cells in Graves' hyperthyroidism and ophthalmopathy. Across the study: Before any treatment, at initial diagnosis, peripheral blood was collected.

Germline CDR1 is SNHLY and CDR2 is FYNNEI. The V end lost 5 bases, the J end lost 6 bases, and 13 bases lay between the germline ends. This CDR3 has 14 amino acids. This clonotype was seen repeatedly, ten times or more. Amplified regions were TCR beta CDR3 sequences from RNA transcripts. The TCR CDR3 was amplified in a first-round RT-PCR using the HTBI primer set. MiXCR was run by TCRdb on the multiplex PCR reads, yielding one entry per CDR3 protein. Of approximately 430,000 distinct CDR3 sequences in the sample, approximately 14% were seen once. Stable disease denoted Graves' hyperthyroidism without ophthalmopathy progression within 18 months.

The sequencing input was blood. The J gene is TRBJ2-2, the V gene TRBV2; the D is unclear. The receptor's source is a woman aged 18-29 years with Graves' hyperthyroidism. The CDR3 DNA reads as TGTGCCAGCAGTCAACGCGCCGGTCCCGGGGAGCTGTTTTTT. It specifies CASSQRAGPGELFF.